Listed here are 6 T cell receptor beta chains from one sample, sequenced in a study of OX40 agonist ivuxolimab in advanced cancers. Assay: immunoSEQ multiplex PCR; the TCRdb copy retains only in-frame clones and omits some. The sample has 20,000 or so clones, about 70% seen once; the top ten hold 25% to 40%. The specimen comprised CD4+ or CD8+ T cells sorted from blood, sampled in a trial of the OX40 agonist ivuxolimab. Receptor source: an adult with an advanced solid tumor such as melanoma, head and neck, liver or kidney cancer.

The chain couples TRBV4-3 to TRBJ2-5; D uncertain. CDR3 size: 15 residues. The V and J ends lost 2 bases and 1 base respectively, with 11 bases between them. Per the germline V gene, CDR1 is LGHNA and CDR2 is YSLEER. This CDR3 is CASSQFKGPQETQYF. Written as DNA, the CDR3 is TGCGCCAGCAGCCAATTCAAGGGTCCCCAAGAGACCCAGTACTTC.

This clone was counted once. The identical CDR3 is also encoded by other nucleotide sequences in the sample. The chain carries TRBV5-5 and TRBJ1-1, with no clear D. The V gene's germline CDR1 is SGHKS and CDR2 YYEKEE (reference sequence). The CDR3 extends over 11 amino acids. Trimming removed 3 bases at V and 5 bases at J, with 5 bases between. The CDR3 bases are TGTGCCAGCAGCTGGTCGACTGAAGCTTTCTTT. It encodes CASSWSTEAFF. Full variable domain (missing parts from reference TRBV5-5 and TRBJ1-1): DAGVTQSPTHLIKTRGQQVTLRCSPISGHKSVSWYQQVLGQGPQFIFQYYEKEERGRGNFPDRFSARQFPNYSSELNVNALLLGDSALYLCASSWSTEAFFGQGTRLTVV.

The chain joins TRBV5-6 to TRBJ2-7, with 9 bases fitting TRBD1. V lost 0 bases, J lost 3 bases, and 1 base stayed unmatched. CDR3 length: 14 amino acids. Germline CDR1 and CDR2: SGHDT and YYEEEE. The DNA of the CDR3 is TGTGCCAGCAGCTTGGACAGGGGGCTCTACGAGCAGTACTTC. This translates into CASSLDRGLYEQYF.

V usage is TRBV10-2 and J usage is TRBJ1-5; 7 nucleotides match TRBD1. V lost 1 base, J lost 6 bases, and 9 bases stayed unmatched. The CDR3 extends over 16 amino acids. Looked up from germline, CDR1 is WSHSY and CDR2 is SAAADI. The CDR3 is CASSELLGQVAQPQHF. CDR3 sequence (DNA): TGCGCCAGCAGTGAGTTACTCGGACAGGTTGCTCAGCCCCAGCATTTT.

This clone was seen more than once but under ten times. The V gene is TRBV25-1, the J gene TRBJ2-3; 7 positions match TRBD1. CDR1 MGHDK and CDR2 SYGVNS come from the germline V gene. The CDR3 extends over 14 amino acids. V shed 4 bases, J shed 4 bases, and the junction held 5 bases outside the gene matches. The CDR3 DNA sequence: TGTGCCAGCAGTGGGGAAGGGGGCCCAGATACGCAGTATTTT. This codes for CASSGEGGPDTQYF. Using reference TRBV25-1 and TRBJ2-3 for the parts outside the CDR3, the full variable domain is EADIYQTPRYLVIGTGKKITLECSQTMGHDKMYWYQQDPGMELHLIHYSYGVNSTEKGDLSSESTVSRIRTEHFPLTLESARPSHTSQYLCASSGEGGPDTQYFGPGTRLTVL.

This clone showed up many times. V usage is TRBV5-4 and J usage is TRBJ2-7; D may be TRBD1 or TRBD2 (5 bases each). Germline CDR1 SGHNT, CDR2 YYREEE (reference sequence). The length of the CDR3 is 13 residues. Trimming took off 2 bases at V and 7 bases at J, with 13 bases between the two ends. CDR3 in DNA: TGTGCCAGCAGCTTAAAGCCCGAGGGGGAGCAGTACTTC. Its protein product is CASSLKPEGEQYF. Full variable domain (remainder filled in from reference TRBV5-4 and TRBJ2-7): ETGVTQSPTHLIKTRGQQVTLRCSSQSGHNTVSWYQQALGQGPQFIFQYYREEENGRGNFPPRFSGLQFPNYSSELNVNALELDDSALYLCASSLKPEGEQYFGPGTRLTVT.